This T cell receptor beta chain was identified in a study of blood T cell repertoires in COVID-19. This clone appeared a few times. With 6 bases removed from V and 0 bases from J, the gap between germline ends came to 8 bases. Germline V gives CDR1 MNHEY, CDR2 SMNVEV (reference sequence). CDR3 length: 14 amino acids. Sequencing was performed with immunoSEQ multiplex PCR; in TCRdb, only in-frame clones are kept and a portion is missing. The table shows 200,000 to 250,000 clones, with around 84% occurring only once. The chain combines TRBV27 with TRBJ2-2; the D gene is possibly TRBD2 (5 bases). Material: peripheral blood. This TCR was sampled from a woman older than 75 with active or convalescent COVID-19. The CDR3 is CASRRTSNTGELFF. CDR3 bases: TGTGCCAGCAGGCGGACTTCGAACACCGGGGAGCTGTTTTTT.